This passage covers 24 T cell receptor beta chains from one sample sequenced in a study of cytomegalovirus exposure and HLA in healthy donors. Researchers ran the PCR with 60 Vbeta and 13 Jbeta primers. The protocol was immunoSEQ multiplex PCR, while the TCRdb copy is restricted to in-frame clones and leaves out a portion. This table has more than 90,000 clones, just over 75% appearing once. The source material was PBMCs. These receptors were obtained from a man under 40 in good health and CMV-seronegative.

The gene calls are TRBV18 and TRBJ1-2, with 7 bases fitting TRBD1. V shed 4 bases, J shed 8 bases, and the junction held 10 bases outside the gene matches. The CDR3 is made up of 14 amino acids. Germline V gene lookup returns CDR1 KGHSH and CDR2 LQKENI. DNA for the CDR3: TGTGCCAGCTCACTCGGGACAGCGCTTGACGGCTACACCTTC. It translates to CASSLGTALDGYTF.

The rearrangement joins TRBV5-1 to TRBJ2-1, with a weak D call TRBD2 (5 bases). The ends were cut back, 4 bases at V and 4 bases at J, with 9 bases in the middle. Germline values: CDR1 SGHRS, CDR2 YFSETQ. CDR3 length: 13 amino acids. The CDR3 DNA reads TGCGCCAGCAGCCTAGCACGATACAATGAGCAGTTCTTC. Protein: CASSLARYNEQFF.

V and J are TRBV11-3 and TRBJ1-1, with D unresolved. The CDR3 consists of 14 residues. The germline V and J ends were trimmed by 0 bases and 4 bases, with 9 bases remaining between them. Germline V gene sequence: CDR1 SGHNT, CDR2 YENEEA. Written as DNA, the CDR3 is TGTGCCAGCAGCTTAGATCCCGGCGGCACTGAAGCTTTCTTT. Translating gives CASSLDPGGTEAFF.

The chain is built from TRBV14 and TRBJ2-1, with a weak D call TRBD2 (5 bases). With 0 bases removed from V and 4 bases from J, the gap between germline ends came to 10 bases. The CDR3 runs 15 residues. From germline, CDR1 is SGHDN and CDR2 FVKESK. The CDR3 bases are TGTGCCAGCAGCCAAGATATCGGGATATACAATGAGCAGTTCTTC. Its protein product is CASSQDIGIYNEQFF.

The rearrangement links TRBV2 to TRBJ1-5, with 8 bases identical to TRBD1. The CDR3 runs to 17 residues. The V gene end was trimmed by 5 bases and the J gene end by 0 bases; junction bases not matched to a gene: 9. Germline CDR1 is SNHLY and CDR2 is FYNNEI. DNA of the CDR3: TGTGCCAGCAGTCGACTCGGGACAGGACATAGCAATCAGCCCCAGCATTTT. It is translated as CASSRLGTGHSNQPQHF.

This CDR3 reads CASSFAAKVDNQPQHF. The DNA for the CDR3 is TGTGCCAGCAGTTTCGCGGCGAAGGTGGACAATCAGCCCCAGCATTTT. V is TRBV6-6 and J is TRBJ1-5; D is uncertain. The CDR3 runs to 16 residues. CDR1 and CDR2 from the germline V gene are MNHNY and SVGAGI (reference sequence). V lost 4 bases and J lost 3, with 16 bases in between.

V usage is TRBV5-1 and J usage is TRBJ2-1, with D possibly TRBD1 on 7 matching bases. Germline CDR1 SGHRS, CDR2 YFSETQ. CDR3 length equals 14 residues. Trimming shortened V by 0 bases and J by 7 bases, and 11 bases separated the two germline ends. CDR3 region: CASSLGDSGNEQFF. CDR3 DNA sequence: TGCGCCAGCAGCTTGGGGGACAGCGGGAATGAGCAGTTCTTC.

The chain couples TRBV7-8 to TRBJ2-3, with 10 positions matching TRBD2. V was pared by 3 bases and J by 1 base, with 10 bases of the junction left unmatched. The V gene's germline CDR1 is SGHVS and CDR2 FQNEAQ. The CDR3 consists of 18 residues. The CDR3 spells CASSFLPAGGLGTDTQYF. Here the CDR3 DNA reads TGTGCCAGCAGCTTCCTCCCAGCGGGGGGGCTCGGCACAGATACGCAGTATTTT.

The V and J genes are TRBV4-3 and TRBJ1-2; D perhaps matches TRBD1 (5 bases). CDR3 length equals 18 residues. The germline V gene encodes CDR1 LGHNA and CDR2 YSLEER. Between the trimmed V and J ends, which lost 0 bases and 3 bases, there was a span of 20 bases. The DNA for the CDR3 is TGCGCCAGCAGCCAAGATAGGTCGAGGCAGGGTGTATACTATGGCTACACCTTC. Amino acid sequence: CASSQDRSRQGVYYGYTF.

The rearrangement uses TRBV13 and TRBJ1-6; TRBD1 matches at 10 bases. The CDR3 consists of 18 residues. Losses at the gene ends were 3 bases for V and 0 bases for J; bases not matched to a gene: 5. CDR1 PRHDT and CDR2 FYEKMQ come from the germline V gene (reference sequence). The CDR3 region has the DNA TGTGCCAGCAGCTTCGGGGACAGGGGTTACTCCTATAATTCACCCCTCCACTTT. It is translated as CASSFGDRGYSYNSPLHF.

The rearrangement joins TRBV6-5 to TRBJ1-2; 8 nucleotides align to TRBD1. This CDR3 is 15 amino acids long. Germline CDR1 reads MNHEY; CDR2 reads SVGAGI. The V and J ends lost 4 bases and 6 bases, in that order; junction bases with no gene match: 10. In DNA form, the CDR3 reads TGTGCCAGCAGTTTCGGAACAGGGGGAGGGGATGGCTACACCTTC. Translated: CASSFGTGGGDGYTF.

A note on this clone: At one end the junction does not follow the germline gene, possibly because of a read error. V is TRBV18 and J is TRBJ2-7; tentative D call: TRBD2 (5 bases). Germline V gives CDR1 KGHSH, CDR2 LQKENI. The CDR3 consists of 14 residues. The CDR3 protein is CASSPTGVTYEQSF. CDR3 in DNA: TGTGCCAGCTCACCGACCGGGGTTACCTACGAGCAGTCCTTC.

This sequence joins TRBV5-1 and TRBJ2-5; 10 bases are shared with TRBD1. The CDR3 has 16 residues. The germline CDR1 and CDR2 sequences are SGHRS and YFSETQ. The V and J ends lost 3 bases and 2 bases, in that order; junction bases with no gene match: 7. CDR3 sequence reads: CASSSGTGALQETQYF. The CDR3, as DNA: TGCGCCAGCAGCTCTGGGACAGGGGCTTTACAAGAGACCCAGTACTTC. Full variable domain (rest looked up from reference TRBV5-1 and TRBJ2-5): KAGVTQTPRYLIKTRGQQVTLSCSPISGHRSVSWYQQTPGQGLQFLFEYFSETQRNKGNFPGRFSGRQFSNSRSEMNVSTLELGDSALYLCASSSGTGALQETQYFGPGTRLLVL.

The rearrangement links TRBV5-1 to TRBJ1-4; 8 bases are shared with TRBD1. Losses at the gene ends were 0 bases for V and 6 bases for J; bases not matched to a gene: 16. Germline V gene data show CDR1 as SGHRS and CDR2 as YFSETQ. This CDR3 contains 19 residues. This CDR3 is CASSLGRGYATGVDEKLFF. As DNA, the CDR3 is TGCGCCAGCAGCTTGGGCCGGGGGTACGCGACAGGGGTGGATGAAAAACTGTTTTTT.

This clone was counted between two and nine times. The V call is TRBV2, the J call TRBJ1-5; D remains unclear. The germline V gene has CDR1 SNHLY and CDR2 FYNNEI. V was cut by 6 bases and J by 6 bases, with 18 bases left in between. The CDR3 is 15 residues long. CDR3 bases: TGTGCCAGCAGCGATGGCACTAAAGTCCCTCAGCCCCAGCATTTT. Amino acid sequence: CASSDGTKVPQPQHF.

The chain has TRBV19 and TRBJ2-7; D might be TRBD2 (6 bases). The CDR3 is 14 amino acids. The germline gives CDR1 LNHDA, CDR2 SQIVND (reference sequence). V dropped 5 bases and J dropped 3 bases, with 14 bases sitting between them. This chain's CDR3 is CASSEAGTDYEQYF. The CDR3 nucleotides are TGTGCCAGTAGTGAAGCAGGGACTGACTACGAGCAGTACTTC.

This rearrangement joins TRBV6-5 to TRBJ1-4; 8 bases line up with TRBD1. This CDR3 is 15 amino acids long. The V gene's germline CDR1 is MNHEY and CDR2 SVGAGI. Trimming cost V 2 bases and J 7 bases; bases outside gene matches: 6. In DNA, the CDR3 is TGTGCCAGCAGTTACGGACAGGGCGGAGGTGAAAAACTGTTTTTT. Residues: CASSYGQGGGEKLFF.

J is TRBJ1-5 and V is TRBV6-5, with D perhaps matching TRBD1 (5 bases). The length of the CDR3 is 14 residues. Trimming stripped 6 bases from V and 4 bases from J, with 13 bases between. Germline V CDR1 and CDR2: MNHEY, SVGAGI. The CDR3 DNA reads TGTGCCAGCAGACCCGACAGTCCAAATCAGCCCCAGCATTTT. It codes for CASRPDSPNQPQHF.

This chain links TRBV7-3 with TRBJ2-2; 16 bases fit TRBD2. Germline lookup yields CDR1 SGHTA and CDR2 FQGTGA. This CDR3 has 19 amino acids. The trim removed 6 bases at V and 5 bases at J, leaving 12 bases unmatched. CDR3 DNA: TGTGCCAGCAGTCCGTCCAAGGGACTAGCGGGAGGGTTGACCGGGGAGCTGTTTTTT. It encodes CASSPSKGLAGGLTGELFF.

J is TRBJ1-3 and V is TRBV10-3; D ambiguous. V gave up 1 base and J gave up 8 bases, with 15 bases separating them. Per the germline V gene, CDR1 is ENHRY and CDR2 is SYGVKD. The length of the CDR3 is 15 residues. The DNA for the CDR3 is TGTGCCATCAGTGAGTTCGAAAACAAAGGAGACACCATATATTTT. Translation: CAISEFENKGDTIYF.

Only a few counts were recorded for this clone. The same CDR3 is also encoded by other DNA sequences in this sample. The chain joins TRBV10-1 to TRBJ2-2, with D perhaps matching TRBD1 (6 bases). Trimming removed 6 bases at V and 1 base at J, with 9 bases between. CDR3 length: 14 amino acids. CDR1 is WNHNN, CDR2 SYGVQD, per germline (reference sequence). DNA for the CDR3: TGCGCCAGCAGGTCACAGGGGAACACCGGGGAGCTGTTTTTT. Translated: CASRSQGNTGELFF.

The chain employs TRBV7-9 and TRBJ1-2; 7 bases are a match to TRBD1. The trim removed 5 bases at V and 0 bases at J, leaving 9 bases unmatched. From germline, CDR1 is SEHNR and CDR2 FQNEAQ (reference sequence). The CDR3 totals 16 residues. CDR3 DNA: TGTGCCAGCAGCCTATGGGACAGCATCTCTAACTATGGCTACACCTTC. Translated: CASSLWDSISNYGYTF. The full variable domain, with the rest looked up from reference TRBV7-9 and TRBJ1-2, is DTGVSQNPRHKITKRGQNVTFRCDPISEHNRLYWYRQTLGQGPEFLTYFQNEAQLEKSRLLSDRFSAERPKGSFSTLEIQRTEQGDSAMYLCASSLWDSISNYGYTFGSGTRLTVV.

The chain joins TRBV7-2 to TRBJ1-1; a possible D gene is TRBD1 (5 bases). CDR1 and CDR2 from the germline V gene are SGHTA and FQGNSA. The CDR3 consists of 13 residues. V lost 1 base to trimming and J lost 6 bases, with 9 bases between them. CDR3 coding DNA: TGTGCCAGCAGCTTAGGCGGCAGGGCTGAAGCTTTCTTT. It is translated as CASSLGGRAEAFF. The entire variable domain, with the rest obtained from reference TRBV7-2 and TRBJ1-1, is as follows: GAGVSQSPSNKVTEKGKDVELRCDPISGHTALYWYRQSLGQGLEFLIYFQGNSAPDKSGLPSDRFSAERTGGSVSTLTIQRTQQEDSAVYLCASSLGGRAEAFFGQGTRLTVV.

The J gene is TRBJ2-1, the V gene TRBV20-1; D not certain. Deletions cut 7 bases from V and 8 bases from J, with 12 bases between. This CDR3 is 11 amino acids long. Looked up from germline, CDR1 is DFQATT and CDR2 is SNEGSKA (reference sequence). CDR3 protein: CSVERLDEQFF. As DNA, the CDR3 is TGCAGTGTGGAAAGACTCGATGAGCAGTTCTTC.